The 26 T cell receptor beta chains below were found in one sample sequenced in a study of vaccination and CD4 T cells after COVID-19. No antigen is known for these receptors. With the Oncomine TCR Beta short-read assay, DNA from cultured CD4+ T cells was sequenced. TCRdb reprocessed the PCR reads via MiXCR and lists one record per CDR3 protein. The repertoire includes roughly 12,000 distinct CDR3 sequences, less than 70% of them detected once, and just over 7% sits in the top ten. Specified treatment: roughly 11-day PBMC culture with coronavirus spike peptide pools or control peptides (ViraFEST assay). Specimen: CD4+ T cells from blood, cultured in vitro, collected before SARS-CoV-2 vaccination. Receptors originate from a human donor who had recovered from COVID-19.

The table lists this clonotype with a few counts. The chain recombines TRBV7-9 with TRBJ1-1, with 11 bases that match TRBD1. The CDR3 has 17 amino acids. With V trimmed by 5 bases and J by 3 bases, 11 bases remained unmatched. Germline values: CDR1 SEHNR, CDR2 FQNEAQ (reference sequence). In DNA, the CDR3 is TGTGCCAGCAGCGCAAGTCCCGGGACAGGGGGGGACACTGAAGCTTTCTTT. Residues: CASSASPGTGGDTEAFF.

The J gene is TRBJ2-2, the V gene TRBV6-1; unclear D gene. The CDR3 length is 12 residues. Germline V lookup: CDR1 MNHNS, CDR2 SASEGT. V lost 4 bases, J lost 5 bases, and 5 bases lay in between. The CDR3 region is CASSGPTGELFF. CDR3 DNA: TGTGCCAGCAGTGGACCTACCGGGGAGCTGTTTTTT.

The CDR3 region is CASKDRAYEQYF. The CDR3 DNA reads as TGTGCCAGCAAGGACCGAGCCTACGAGCAGTACTTC. The chain couples TRBV2 to TRBJ2-7, with D unclear. V was pared by 7 bases and J by 2 bases, with 9 bases between. This CDR3 spans 12 amino acids. Germline loops: CDR1 SNHLY, CDR2 FYNNEI. The whole variable domain, filled in from reference TRBV2 and TRBJ2-7, reads EPEVTQTPSHQVTQMGQEVILRCVPISNHLYFYWYRQILGQKVEFLVSFYNNEISEKSEIFDDQFSVERPDGSNFTLKIRSTKLEDSAMYFCASKDRAYEQYFGPGTRLTVT.

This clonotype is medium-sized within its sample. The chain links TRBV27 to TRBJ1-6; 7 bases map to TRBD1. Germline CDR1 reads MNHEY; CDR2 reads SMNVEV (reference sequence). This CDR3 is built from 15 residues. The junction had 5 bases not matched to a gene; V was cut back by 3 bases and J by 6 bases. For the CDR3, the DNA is TGTGCCAGCAGTTTTCGGACAGGAGTTAATTCACCCCTCCACTTT. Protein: CASSFRTGVNSPLHF.

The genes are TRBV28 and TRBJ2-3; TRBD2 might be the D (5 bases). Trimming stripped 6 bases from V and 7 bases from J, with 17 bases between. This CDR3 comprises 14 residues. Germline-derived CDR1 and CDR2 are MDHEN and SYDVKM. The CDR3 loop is CASSTTREVYTQYF. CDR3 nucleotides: TGTGCCAGCAGCACTACACGGGAAGTCTATACGCAGTATTTT.

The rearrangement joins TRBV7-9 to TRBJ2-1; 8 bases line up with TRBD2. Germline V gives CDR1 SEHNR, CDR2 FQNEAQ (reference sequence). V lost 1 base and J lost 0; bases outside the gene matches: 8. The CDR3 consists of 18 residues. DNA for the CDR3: TGTGCCAGCAGCTTAGTCTTGGTCGGGGGGGCCTCCTACAATGAGCAGTTCTTC. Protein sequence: CASSLVLVGGASYNEQFF.

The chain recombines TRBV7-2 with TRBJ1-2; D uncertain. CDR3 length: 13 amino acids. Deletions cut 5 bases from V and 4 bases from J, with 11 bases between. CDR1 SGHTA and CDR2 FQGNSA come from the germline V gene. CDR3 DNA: TGTGCCAGCAGCACTCCAAGCTTCTATGGCTACACCTTC. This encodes CASSTPSFYGYTF.

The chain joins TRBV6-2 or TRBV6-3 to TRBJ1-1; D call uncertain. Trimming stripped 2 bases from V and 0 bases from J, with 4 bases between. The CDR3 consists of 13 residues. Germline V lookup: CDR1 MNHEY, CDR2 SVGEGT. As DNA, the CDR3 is TGTGCCAGCAGTTACACAGTGAACACTGAAGCTTTCTTT. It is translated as CASSYTVNTEAFF.

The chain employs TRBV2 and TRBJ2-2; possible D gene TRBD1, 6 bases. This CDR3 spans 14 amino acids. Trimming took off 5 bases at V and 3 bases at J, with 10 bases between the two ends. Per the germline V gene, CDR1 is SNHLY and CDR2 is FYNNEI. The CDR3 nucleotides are TGTGCCAGCAGTCGGGACACATACACCGGGGAGCTGTTTTTT. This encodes CASSRDTYTGELFF.

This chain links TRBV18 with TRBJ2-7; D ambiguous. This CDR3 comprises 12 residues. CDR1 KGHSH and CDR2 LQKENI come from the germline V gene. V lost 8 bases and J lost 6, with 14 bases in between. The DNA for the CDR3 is TGTGCCAGCGCCCCACGAATGAGCGAGCAGTACTTC. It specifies CASAPRMSEQYF.

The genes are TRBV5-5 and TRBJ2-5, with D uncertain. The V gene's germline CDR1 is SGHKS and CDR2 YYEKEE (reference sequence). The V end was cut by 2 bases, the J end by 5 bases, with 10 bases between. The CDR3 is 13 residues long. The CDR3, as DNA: TGTGCCAGCAGCTTTTTACCGACGGAGACCCAGTACTTC. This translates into CASSFLPTETQYF.

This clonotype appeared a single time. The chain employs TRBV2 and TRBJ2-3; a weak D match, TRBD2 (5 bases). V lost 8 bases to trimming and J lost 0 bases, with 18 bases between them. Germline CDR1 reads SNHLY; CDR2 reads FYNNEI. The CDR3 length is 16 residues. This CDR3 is CASLERGGLSTDTQYF. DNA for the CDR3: TGTGCCAGCCTGGAACGGGGTGGGCTTAGCACAGATACGCAGTATTTT.

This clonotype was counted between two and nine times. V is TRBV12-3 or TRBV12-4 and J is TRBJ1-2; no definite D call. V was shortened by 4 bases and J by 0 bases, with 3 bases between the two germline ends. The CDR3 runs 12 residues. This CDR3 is CASSSSNYGYTF. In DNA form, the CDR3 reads TGTGCCAGCAGTTCCTCTAACTATGGCTACACCTTC.

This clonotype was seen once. In nucleotides, the CDR3 is TGCGCCAGCAGCTTGGTCGGGACAGGCACAGATACGCAGTATTTT. Amino acids: CASSLVGTGTDTQYF. The V gene is TRBV5-1, the J gene TRBJ2-3; 7 nucleotides agree with TRBD1. Germline CDR1 and CDR2: SGHRS and YFSETQ. The junction had 2 bases not matched to a gene; V was cut back by 0 bases and J by 1 base. CDR3 length equals 15 residues.

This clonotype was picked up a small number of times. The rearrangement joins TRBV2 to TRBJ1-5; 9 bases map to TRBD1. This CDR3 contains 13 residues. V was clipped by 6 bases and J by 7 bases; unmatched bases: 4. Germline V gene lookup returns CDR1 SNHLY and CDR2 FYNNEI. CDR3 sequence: CASRGQGEQPQHF. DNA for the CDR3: TGTGCCAGCAGGGGACAGGGAGAACAGCCCCAGCATTTT. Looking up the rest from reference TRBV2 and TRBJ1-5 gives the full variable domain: EPEVTQTPSHQVTQMGQEVILRCVPISNHLYFYWYRQILGQKVEFLVSFYNNEISEKSEIFDDQFSVERPDGSNFTLKIRSTKLEDSAMYFCASRGQGEQPQHFGDGTRLSIL.

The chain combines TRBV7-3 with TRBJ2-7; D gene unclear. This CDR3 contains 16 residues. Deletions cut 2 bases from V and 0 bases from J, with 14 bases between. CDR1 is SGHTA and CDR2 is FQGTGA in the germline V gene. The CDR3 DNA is TGTGCCAGCAGCTTATCCCCAGTCACGAGCTCCTACGAGCAGTACTTC. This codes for CASSLSPVTSSYEQYF.

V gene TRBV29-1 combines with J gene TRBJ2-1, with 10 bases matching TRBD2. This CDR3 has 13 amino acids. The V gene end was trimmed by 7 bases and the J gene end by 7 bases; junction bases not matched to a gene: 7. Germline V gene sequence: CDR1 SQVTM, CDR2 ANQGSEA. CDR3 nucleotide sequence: TGCAGCGCTAGCGGGAGATTTTTGAATGAGCAGTTCTTC. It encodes CSASGRFLNEQFF.

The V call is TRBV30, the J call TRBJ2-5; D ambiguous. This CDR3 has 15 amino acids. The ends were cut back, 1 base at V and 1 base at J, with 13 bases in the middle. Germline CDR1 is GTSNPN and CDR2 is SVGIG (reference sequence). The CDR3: CAWSALDRIQETQYF. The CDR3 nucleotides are TGTGCCTGGAGTGCTTTGGACCGAATCCAAGAGACCCAGTACTTC.

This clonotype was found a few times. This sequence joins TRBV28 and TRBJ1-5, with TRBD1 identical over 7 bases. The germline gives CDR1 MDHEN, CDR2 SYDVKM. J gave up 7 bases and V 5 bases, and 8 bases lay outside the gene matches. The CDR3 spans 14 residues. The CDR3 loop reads CASSVQTGIQPQHF. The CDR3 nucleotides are TGTGCCAGCAGTGTACAGACAGGGATACAGCCCCAGCATTTT.

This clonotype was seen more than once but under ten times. DNA of the CDR3: TGTGCCAGCAGCTCGCCTGCTTACAAGGGTAACTATGGCTACACCTTC. This encodes CASSSPAYKGNYGYTF. The V call is TRBV11-2, the J call TRBJ1-2, with no clear D. The CDR3 runs to 16 residues. Trimming removed 4 bases at V and 1 base at J, with 16 bases between. CDR1 SGHAT and CDR2 FQNNGV come from the germline V gene.

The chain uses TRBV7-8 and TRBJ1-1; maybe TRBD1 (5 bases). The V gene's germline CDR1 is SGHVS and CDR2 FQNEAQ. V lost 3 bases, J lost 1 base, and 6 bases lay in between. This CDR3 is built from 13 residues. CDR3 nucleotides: TGTGCCAGCAGCTTGGGACGGAACACTGAAGCTTTCTTT. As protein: CASSLGRNTEAFF.

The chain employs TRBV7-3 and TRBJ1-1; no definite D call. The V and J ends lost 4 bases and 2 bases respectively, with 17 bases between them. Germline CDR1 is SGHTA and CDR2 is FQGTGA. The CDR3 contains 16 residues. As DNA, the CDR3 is TGTGCCAGCAGCTCACCCGGCGGACTGGATAACACTGAAGCTTTCTTT. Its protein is CASSSPGGLDNTEAFF.

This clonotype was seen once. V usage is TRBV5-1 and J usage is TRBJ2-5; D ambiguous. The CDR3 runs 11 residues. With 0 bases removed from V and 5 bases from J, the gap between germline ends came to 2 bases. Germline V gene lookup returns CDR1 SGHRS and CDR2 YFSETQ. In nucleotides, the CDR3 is TGCGCCAGCAGCTTGGCCGAGACCCAGTACTTC. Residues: CASSLAETQYF.

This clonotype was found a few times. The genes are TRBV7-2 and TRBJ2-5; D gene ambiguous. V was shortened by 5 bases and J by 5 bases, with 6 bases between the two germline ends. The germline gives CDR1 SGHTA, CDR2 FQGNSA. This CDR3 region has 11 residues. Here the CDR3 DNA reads TGTGCCAGCAGCCGCACGGAGACCCAGTACTTC. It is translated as CASSRTETQYF. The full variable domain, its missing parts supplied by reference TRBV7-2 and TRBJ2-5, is GAGVSQSPSNKVTEKGKDVELRCDPISGHTALYWYRQSLGQGLEFLIYFQGNSAPDKSGLPSDRFSAERTGGSVSTLTIQRTQQEDSAVYLCASSRTETQYFGPGTRLLVL.

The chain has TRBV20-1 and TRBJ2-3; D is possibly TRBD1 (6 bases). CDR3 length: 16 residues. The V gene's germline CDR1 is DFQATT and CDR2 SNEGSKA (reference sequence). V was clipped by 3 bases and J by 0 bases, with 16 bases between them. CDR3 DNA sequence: TGCAGTGCTAGGGGGGCCCGGACACCCAGCACAGATACGCAGTATTTT. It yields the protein CSARGARTPSTDTQYF.

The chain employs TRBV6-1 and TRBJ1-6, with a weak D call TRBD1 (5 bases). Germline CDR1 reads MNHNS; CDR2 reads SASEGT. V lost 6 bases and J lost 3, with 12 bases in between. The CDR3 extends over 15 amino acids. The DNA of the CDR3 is TGTGCCAGCAGCCCCCGGGACGTCTATAATTCACCCCTCCACTTT. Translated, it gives CASSPRDVYNSPLHF.